This T cell receptor (beta chain) originates from a study of T-cell memory formation after mild COVID-19. Whole-study findings and limits: Whether second-wave clones peaking at day 37 were SARS-CoV-2 specific went unconfirmed. CD4+ clones that contracted lay mainly in CM and EM; CD8+ ones lay in EMRA.

Comment on this clonotype: Its antigen is as yet unknown.

TCRdb redid the calling of the 5' RACE reads with MiXCR, one entry per CDR3 protein. Of approximately 250,000 distinct CDR3 sequences listed, 15% to 20% were seen once; the top ten hold 22%. The CDR3 spans 13 residues. The V and J ends lost 1 base and 4 bases respectively, with 7 bases between them. Germline V gene lookup returns CDR1 SGHNT and CDR2 YYREEE (reference sequence). The V call is TRBV5-4, the J call TRBJ2-3; unclear D gene. Sequencing used PBMCs or a T cell subset sorted from them (not recorded which). The receptor was isolated from a man in his late teens or twenties who had mild COVID-19 (a few samples of this study predate the infection). Cell type and time point are not known. CDR3 residues: CASSLSPADTQYF. For the CDR3, the DNA is TGTGCCAGCAGCTTGTCCCCCGCAGATACGCAGTATTTT.